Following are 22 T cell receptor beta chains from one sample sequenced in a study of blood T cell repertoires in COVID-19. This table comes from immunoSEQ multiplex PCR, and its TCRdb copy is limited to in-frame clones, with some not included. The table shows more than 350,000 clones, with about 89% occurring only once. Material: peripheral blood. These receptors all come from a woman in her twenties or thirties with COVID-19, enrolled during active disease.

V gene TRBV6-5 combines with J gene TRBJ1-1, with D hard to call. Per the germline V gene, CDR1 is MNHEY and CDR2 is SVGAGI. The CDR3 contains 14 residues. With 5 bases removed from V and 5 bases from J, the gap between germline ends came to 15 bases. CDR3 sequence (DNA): TGTGCCAGCAGTCAACCCCTACTGGAGACTGAAGCTTTCTTT. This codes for CASSQPLLETEAFF.

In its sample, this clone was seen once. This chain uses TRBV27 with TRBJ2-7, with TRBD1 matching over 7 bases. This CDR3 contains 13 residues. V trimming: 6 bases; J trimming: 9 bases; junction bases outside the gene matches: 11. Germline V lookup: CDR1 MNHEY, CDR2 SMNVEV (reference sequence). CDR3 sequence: CASSRNRGPPQYF. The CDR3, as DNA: TGTGCCAGCAGCCGTAATAGGGGGCCACCGCAGTACTTC.

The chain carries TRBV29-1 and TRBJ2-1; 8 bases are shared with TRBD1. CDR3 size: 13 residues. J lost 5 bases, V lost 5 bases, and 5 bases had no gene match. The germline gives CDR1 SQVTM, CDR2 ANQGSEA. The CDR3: CSVSGGLDNEQFF. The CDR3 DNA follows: TGCAGCGTTTCAGGGGGCTTAGACAATGAGCAGTTCTTC.

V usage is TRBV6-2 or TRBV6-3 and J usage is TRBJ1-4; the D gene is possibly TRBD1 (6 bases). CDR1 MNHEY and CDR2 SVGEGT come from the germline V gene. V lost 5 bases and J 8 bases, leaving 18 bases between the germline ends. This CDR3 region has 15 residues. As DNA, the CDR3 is TGTGCCAGCAGTCGTTCGGAGACAGGATGGGAAAAACTGTTTTTT. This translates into CASSRSETGWEKLFF.

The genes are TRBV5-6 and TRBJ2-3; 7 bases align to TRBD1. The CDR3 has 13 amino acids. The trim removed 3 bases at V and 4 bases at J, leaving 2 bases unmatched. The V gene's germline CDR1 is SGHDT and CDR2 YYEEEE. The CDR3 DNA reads TGTGCCAGCAGCTACGGGACAGCAGATACGCAGTATTTT. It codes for CASSYGTADTQYF.

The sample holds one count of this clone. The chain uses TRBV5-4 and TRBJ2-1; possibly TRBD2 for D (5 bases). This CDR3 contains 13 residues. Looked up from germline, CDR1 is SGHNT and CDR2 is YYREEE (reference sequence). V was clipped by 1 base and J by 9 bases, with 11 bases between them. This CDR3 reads CASSLHEGGEQFF. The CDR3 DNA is TGTGCCAGCAGCTTGCACGAGGGCGGTGAGCAGTTCTTC.

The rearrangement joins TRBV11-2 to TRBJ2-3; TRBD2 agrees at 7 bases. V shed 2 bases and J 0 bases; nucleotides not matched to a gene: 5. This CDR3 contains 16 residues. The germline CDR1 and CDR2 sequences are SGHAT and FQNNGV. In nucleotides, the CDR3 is TGTGCCAGCAGCTTACCTAAGCGGGGAAGCACAGATACGCAGTATTTT. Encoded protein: CASSLPKRGSTDTQYF. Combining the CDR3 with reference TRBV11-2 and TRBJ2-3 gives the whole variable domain EAGVAQSPRYKIIEKRQSVAFWCNPISGHATLYWYQQILGQGPKLLIQFQNNGVVDDSQLPKDRFSAERLKGVDSTLKIQPAKLEDSAVYLCASSLPKRGSTDTQYFGPGTRLTVL.

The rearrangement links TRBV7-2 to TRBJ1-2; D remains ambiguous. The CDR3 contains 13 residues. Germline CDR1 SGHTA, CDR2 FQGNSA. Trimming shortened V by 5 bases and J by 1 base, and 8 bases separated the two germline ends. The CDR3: CASSAGNNYGYTF. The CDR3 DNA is TGTGCCAGCAGCGCGGGGAATAACTATGGCTACACCTTC.

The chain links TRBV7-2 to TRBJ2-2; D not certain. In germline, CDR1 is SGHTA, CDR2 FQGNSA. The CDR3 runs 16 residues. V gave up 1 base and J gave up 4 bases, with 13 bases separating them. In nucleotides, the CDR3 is TGTGCCAGCAGCTTAGAACAGATCAGAGCCACCGGGGAGCTGTTTTTT. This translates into CASSLEQIRATGELFF.

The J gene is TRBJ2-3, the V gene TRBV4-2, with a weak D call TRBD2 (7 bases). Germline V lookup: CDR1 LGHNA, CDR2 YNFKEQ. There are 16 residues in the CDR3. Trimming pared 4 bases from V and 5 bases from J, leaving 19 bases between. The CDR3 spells CASSLRRGGEEDTQYF. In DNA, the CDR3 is TGTGCCAGCAGCCTTAGGAGGGGGGGAGAAGAAGATACGCAGTATTTT.

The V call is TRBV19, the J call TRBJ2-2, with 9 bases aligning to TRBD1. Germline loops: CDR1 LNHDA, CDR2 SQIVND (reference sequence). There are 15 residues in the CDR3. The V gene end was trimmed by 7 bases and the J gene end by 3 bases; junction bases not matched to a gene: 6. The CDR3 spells CASTKTGGYTGELFF. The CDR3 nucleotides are TGTGCCAGTACCAAGACAGGGGGATACACCGGGGAGCTGTTTTTT.

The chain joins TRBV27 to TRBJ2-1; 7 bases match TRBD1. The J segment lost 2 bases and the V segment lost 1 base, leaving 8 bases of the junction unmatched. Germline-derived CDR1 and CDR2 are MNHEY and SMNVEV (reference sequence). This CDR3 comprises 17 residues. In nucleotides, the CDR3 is TGTGCCAGCAGTTTATACCCGGTACAGGGGACCTACAATGAGCAGTTCTTC. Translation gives CASSLYPVQGTYNEQFF.

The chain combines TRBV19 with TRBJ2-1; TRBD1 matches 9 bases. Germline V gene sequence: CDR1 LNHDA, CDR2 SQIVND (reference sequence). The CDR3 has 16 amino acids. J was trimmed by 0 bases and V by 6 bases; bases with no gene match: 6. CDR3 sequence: CASSHSTGGSYNEQFF. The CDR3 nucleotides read TGTGCCAGTAGCCATTCGACAGGGGGCTCCTACAATGAGCAGTTCTTC.

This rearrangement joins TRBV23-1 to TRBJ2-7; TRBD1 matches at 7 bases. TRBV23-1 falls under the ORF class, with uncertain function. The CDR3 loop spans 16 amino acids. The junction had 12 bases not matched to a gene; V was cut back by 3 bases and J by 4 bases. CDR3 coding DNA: TGCGCCAGCAGTCAGTTTCCGGGACAGCTGAAGTACGAGCAGTACGTC. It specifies CASSQFPGQLKYEQYV.

Written as DNA, the CDR3 is TGTGCCAGCAGTCGGGGGGGTGTGTATAGCAATCAGCCCCAGCATTTT. This gives the protein CASSRGGVYSNQPQHF. This chain uses TRBV28 with TRBJ1-5; D might be TRBD1 (5 bases). This CDR3 is 16 amino acids long. V dropped 5 bases and J dropped 0 bases, with 14 bases sitting between them. In germline, CDR1 is MDHEN, CDR2 SYDVKM.

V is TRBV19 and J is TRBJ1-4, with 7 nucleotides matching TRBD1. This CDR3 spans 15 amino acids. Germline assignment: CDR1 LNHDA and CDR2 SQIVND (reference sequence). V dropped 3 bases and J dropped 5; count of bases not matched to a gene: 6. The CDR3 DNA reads TGTGCCAGTAGTATTCCGAAGACAGGGAATGAAAAACTGTTTTTT. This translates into CASSIPKTGNEKLFF. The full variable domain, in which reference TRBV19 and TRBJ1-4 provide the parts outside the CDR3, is DGGITQSPKYLFRKEGQNVTLSCEQNLNHDAMYWYRQDPGQGLRLIYYSQIVNDFQKGDIAEGYSVSREKKESFPLTVTSAQKNPTAFYLCASSIPKTGNEKLFFGSGTQLSVL.

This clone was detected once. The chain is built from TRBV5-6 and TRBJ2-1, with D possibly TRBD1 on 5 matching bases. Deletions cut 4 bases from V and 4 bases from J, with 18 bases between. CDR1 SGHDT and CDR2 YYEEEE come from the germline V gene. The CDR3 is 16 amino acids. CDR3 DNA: TGTGCCAGCAGCATGGCGACGTGGGGCAGGTACAATGAGCAGTTCTTC. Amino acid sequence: CASSMATWGRYNEQFF.

The CDR3: CASSPGANEQFF. CDR3 in DNA: TGTGCCAGCAGCCCCGGAGCCAATGAGCAGTTCTTC. V and J are TRBV6-2 or TRBV6-3 and TRBJ2-1; no firm D call. The germline CDR1 and CDR2 sequences are MNHEY and SVGEGT. The ends were cut back, 6 bases at V and 6 bases at J, with 9 bases in the middle. This CDR3 region has 12 residues.

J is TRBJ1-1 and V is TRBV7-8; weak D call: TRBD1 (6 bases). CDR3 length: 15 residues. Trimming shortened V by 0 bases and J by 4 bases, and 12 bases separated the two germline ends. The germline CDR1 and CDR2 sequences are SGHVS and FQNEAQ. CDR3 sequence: CASSLAGAGPTEAFF. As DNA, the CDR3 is TGTGCCAGCAGCTTAGCGGGGGCAGGACCCACTGAAGCTTTCTTT.

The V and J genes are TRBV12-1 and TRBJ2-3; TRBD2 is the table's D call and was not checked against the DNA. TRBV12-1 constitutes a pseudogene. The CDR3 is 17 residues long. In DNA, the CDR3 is TGTGCCAGCAGCCTCCTTAAAGTTAGCCCCAGCGGAAATACGCAGTATTTT. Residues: CASSLLKVSPSGNTQYF.

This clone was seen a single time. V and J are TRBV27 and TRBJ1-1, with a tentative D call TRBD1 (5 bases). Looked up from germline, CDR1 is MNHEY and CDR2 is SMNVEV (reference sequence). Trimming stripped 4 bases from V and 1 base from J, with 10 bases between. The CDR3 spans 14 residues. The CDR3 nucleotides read TGTGCCAGCAGTTCCCCAGGGCGGAACACTGAAGCTTTCTTT. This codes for CASSSPGRNTEAFF.

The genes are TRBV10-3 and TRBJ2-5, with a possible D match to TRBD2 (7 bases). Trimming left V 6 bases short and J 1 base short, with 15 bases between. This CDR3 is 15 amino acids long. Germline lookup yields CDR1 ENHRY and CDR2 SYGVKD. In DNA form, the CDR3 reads TGTGCCATCAGCCCTTATGGGGGGGCCCAAGAGACCCAGTACTTC. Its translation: CAISPYGGAQETQYF.